This entry concerns a single T cell receptor beta chain. The target antigen is unknown. This sample is part of a study of coeliac disease. V gave up 4 bases and J gave up 7 bases, with 14 bases separating them. CDR3 length: 14 amino acids. Germline V gives CDR1 SGHTA, CDR2 FQGNSA. Using immunoSEQ multiplex PCR, the repertoire was profiled, and TCRdb retains in-frame clones only, with some absent. The repertoire holds fewer than 6,500 clones, with around 68% as singletons. Study observations and caveats: In active celiac disease, intraepithelial and lamina propria TRB and TRG repertoires were less clonal than controls. Lamina propria and intraepithelial cell fractions may contain each other's cells.

The rearrangement joins TRBV7-2 to TRBJ1-5; D gene ambiguous. The sequenced sample was lymphocytes from the gut lamina propria. The receptor was derived from a man between 65 and 80 years old with active celiac disease. The CDR3: CASSSRVGFQPQHF. The CDR3 nucleotides read TGTGCCAGCAGCTCCCGGGTCGGCTTCCAGCCCCAGCATTTT.